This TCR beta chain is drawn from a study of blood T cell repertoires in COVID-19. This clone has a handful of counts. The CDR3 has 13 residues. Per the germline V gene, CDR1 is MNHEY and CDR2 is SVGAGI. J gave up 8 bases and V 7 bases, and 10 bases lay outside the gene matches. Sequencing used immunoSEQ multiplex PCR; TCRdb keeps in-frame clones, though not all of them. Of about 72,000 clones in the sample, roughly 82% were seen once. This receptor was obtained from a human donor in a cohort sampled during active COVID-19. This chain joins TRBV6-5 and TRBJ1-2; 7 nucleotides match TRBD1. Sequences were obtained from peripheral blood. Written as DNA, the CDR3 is TGTGCCAGCACCGAGACAGGGTCGGGCGGCTACACCTTC. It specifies CASTETGSGGYTF.